The 13 T cell receptor beta chains in this list originate from one sample, sequenced in a study of blood T cell repertoires in COVID-19. Here immunoSEQ multiplex PCR was the method, and the copy in TCRdb shows in-frame clones only, minus some. Of some 99,000 clones in the sample, around four fifths were seen once. The sample comprised peripheral blood. Receptors originate from a woman aged 60-75 years with acute or convalescent COVID-19.

This chain links TRBV28 with TRBJ1-4; a weak D match, TRBD1 (5 bases). Germline CDR1 and CDR2: MDHEN and SYDVKM. CDR3 length: 15 residues. Trimming cost V 5 bases and J 0 bases, with 10 bases left between them. The CDR3 DNA sequence: TGTGCCAGCAGTCCCGCGGGGGCAACTAATGAAAAACTGTTTTTT. It specifies CASSPAGATNEKLFF.

In DNA form, the CDR3 reads TGTGCCAGTAGTATGACGGGACAGGGATTATCCTACAATGAGCAGTTCTTC. Translating gives CASSMTGQGLSYNEQFF. The chain combines TRBV19 with TRBJ2-1; 9 bases align to TRBD1. V was clipped by 3 bases and J by 1 base; unmatched bases: 7. Germline assignment: CDR1 LNHDA and CDR2 SQIVND (reference sequence). The CDR3 is 17 residues long.

The V and J genes are TRBV11-2 and TRBJ2-3, with TRBD2 matching over 7 bases. J lost 2 bases, V lost 0 bases, and 5 bases had no gene match. CDR3 length: 16 residues. From germline, CDR1 is SGHAT and CDR2 FQNNGV. The CDR3 coding sequence is TGTGCCAGCAGCTTAGAGGGGGGGAAAAACACAGATACGCAGTATTTT. This encodes CASSLEGGKNTDTQYF.

The gene calls are TRBV11-2 and TRBJ2-7; D may be TRBD2 (6 bases). V was shortened by 8 bases and J by 3 bases, with 17 bases between the two germline ends. The CDR3 covers 14 residues. Germline V lookup: CDR1 SGHAT, CDR2 FQNNGV. The CDR3 DNA reads TGTGCCAGCGGGCTTTTGGGGGGAGACTACGAGCAGTACTTC. Protein: CASGLLGGDYEQYF.

V is TRBV14 and J is TRBJ2-3, with a tentative D call TRBD2 (6 bases). Trimming removed 1 base from V and 9 bases from J, with 8 bases in between. CDR3 length equals 12 residues. CDR1 and CDR2 (germline): SGHDN, FVKESK. CDR3 coding DNA: TGTGCCAGCAGCCAAGTCGGGAGAACGCAGTATTTT. Its protein is CASSQVGRTQYF.

The V and J genes are TRBV3-1 (or the pseudogene TRBV3-2) and TRBJ2-6; possibly TRBD1 for D (7 bases). Germline CDR1 LGHDT, CDR2 YNNKEL (reference sequence). V was trimmed by 2 bases and J by 0 bases, leaving 17 bases between them. The CDR3 has 19 residues. CDR3 sequence reads: CASSQPAGQFYSGANVLTF. CDR3 sequence (DNA): TGTGCCAGCAGCCAACCGGCGGGACAGTTTTACTCTGGGGCCAACGTCCTGACTTTC.

A remark on this clone: At one end, the junction sequence differs from germline, possibly due to a read error. V usage is TRBV19 and J usage is TRBJ1-2; unclear D gene. Per germline, CDR1 LNHDA and CDR2 SQIVND (reference sequence). The CDR3 totals 13 residues. DNA of the CDR3: TGTGCCAGTCGGGGTTCAGACTCCTATAGCTACACCTTC. Translation gives CASRGSDSYSYTF.

The chain recombines TRBV6-5 with TRBJ1-1, with TRBD1 matching over 9 bases. With V trimmed by 4 bases and J by 2 bases, 5 bases remained unmatched. The V gene's germline CDR1 is MNHEY and CDR2 SVGAGI. This CDR3 is built from 15 residues. The CDR3 nucleotides read TGTGCCAGCAGTTCTGGGACAGGGAAAAACACTGAAGCTTTCTTT. Its translation is CASSSGTGKNTEAFF.

The chain links TRBV24-1 to TRBJ2-3, with TRBD1 matching over 9 bases. The CDR3 length is 15 residues. Germline CDR1 reads KGHDR; CDR2 reads SFDVKD. V shed 4 bases, J shed 6 bases, and the junction held 7 bases outside the gene matches. The CDR3 nucleotides are TGTGCCACCAGTGACCCGGGACAGGGAATGGATACGCAGTATTTT. This gives the protein CATSDPGQGMDTQYF.

In DNA form, the CDR3 reads TGTGCCAGCAGTACTGGGACAGGGTGGGGGGAGACCCAGTACTTC. Its protein is CASSTGTGWGETQYF. The rearrangement links TRBV6-6 to TRBJ2-5; 9 bases are a match to TRBD1. V lost 5 bases to trimming and J lost 5 bases; unmatched junction nucleotides: 9. The CDR3 is made up of 15 amino acids. Per the germline V gene, CDR1 is MNHNY and CDR2 is SVGAGI (reference sequence).

The V gene is TRBV5-1, the J gene TRBJ1-5, with 9 nucleotides matching TRBD1. Trimming took 4 bases from V and 1 from J; bases not matched to a gene: 21. Germline CDR1 and CDR2: SGHRS and YFSETQ. The CDR3 is 21 amino acids. CDR3 in DNA: TGCGCCAGCAGCAAATTCCTACAGGGGGCAAATTCGGTCGTGAGCAATCAGCCCCAGCATTTT. It specifies CASSKFLQGANSVVSNQPQHF.

The J gene is TRBJ1-5, the V gene TRBV28, with 11 bases identical to TRBD1. Germline assignment: CDR1 MDHEN and CDR2 SYDVKM. CDR3 size: 15 residues. Trimming at V came to 2 bases and at J to 9 bases, leaving 6 bases not matched to a gene. CDR3 DNA sequence: TGTGCCAGCAGTTTAGGGACAGGGGGGAAGGGGCCCCAGCATTTT. Translating it yields CASSLGTGGKGPQHF.

The V gene is TRBV5-1, the J gene TRBJ2-5; 7 nucleotides match TRBD1. The CDR3 has 15 residues. With V trimmed by 0 bases and J by 1 base, 3 bases remained unmatched. Germline CDR1 reads SGHRS; CDR2 reads YFSETQ. In DNA form, the CDR3 reads TGCGCCAGCAGCTTGGATGGGACAGCCCAAGAGACCCAGTACTTC. It yields the protein CASSLDGTAQETQYF.